Listed here are 24 T cell receptor beta chains from one sample, sequenced in a study of blood T cell repertoires in COVID-19. TCRdb's table, derived via immunoSEQ multiplex PCR, lists solely in-frame clones and lacks some. The sample has about 62,000 clones, more than 80% seen once. The specimen was peripheral blood. The receptors were sampled from a woman in her sixties or seventies with COVID-19, enrolled during active disease.

CDR3 nucleotide sequence: TGTGCCAGCAGTGAAGCTCCCGACAGGGTTCGACAGCCCCAGCATTTT. Translating it yields CASSEAPDRVRQPQHF. The genes are TRBV6-1 and TRBJ1-5, with 7 bases matching TRBD1. CDR3 size: 16 residues. Germline assignment: CDR1 MNHNS and CDR2 SASEGT. The J segment lost 7 bases and the V segment lost 0 bases, leaving 9 bases of the junction unmatched.

J is TRBJ2-7 and V is TRBV30; tentative D call: TRBD1 (6 bases). Trimming cost V 5 bases and J 0 bases, with 8 bases left between them. Germline assignment: CDR1 GTSNPN and CDR2 SVGIG (reference sequence). The CDR3 is made up of 12 amino acids. The CDR3 sequence is CAWEGGSYEQYF. CDR3 sequence (DNA): TGTGCCTGGGAAGGGGGCTCCTACGAGCAGTACTTC.

This sequence joins TRBV11-3 and TRBJ2-2, with 7 bases that match TRBD1. The CDR3 covers 14 residues. V gave up 3 bases and J gave up 5 bases; unmatched junction bases: 3. Per the germline V gene, CDR1 is SGHNT and CDR2 is YENEEA. Here the CDR3 reads CASSLGRGTGELFF. DNA of the CDR3: TGTGCCAGCAGCTTGGGCAGGGGGACCGGGGAGCTGTTTTTT.

In this sample, this clone turned up once. The chain joins TRBV19 to TRBJ1-2; TRBD1 agrees at 8 bases. The length of the CDR3 is 14 residues. Per the germline V gene, CDR1 is LNHDA and CDR2 is SQIVND (reference sequence). The ends lost 7 bases at V and 5 bases at J; junction bases unmatched: 9. CDR3 sequence reads: CASTEDRERYGYTF. Here the CDR3 DNA reads TGTGCCAGTACCGAGGACAGGGAAAGGTATGGCTACACCTTC.

This clone was detected once. The chain is built from TRBV6-2 or TRBV6-3 and TRBJ1-5; D is perhaps TRBD1 (5 bases). The CDR3 runs 16 residues. V was cut by 2 bases and J by 1 base, with 12 bases left in between. Germline V CDR1 and CDR2: MNHEY, SVGEGT. CDR3 coding DNA: TGTGCCAGCAGTTACGCCCGGACAAACAGCAATCAGCCCCAGCATTTT. Protein: CASSYARTNSNQPQHF.

V is TRBV5-1 and J is TRBJ1-1, with 9 bases matching TRBD1. The CDR3 consists of 17 residues. Looked up from germline, CDR1 is SGHRS and CDR2 is YFSETQ. Trimming at V came to 5 bases and at J to 4 bases, leaving 15 bases not matched to a gene. The DNA for the CDR3 is TGCGCCAGCAGACGTTACGGACAGGGGCCTACGGGCACTGAAGCTTTCTTT. Protein: CASRRYGQGPTGTEAFF.

This chain connects TRBV6-5 to TRBJ1-1; tentative D call: TRBD1 (5 bases). V dropped 4 bases and J dropped 0 bases, with 6 bases sitting between them. The CDR3 has 13 amino acids. Germline V gene lookup returns CDR1 MNHEY and CDR2 SVGAGI. The CDR3 DNA follows: TGTGCCAGCAGTTTCAGGGTGAACACTGAAGCTTTCTTT. Its translation is CASSFRVNTEAFF.

This chain connects TRBV11-2 to TRBJ2-1; 12 bases match TRBD2. The CDR3 runs to 17 residues. Losses at the gene ends were 5 bases for V and 5 bases for J; bases not matched to a gene: 10. Germline V gene data show CDR1 as SGHAT and CDR2 as FQNNGV. CDR3 sequence reads: CASSQTLAGGGNNEQFF. The CDR3 DNA follows: TGTGCCAGCAGCCAGACCCTAGCGGGAGGGGGGAACAATGAGCAGTTCTTC.

This rearrangement joins TRBV7-2 to TRBJ2-1, with 8 bases fitting TRBD2. The CDR3 is 13 residues long. Germline trimming cut 4 bases from V and 8 bases from J; bases unmatched to any gene: 4. The V gene's germline CDR1 is SGHTA and CDR2 FQGNSA. The CDR3 coding sequence is TGTGCCAGCAGCTCATGGACTAGCCATGAGCAGTTCTTC. Translating gives CASSSWTSHEQFF.

The CDR3 DNA reads TGTGCCAGCAGCTTAGCTTTAGCGGGAGTGATAGGTGGGGTCAAAAACATTCAGTACTTC. Its protein is CASSLALAGVIGGVKNIQYF. The rearrangement links TRBV7-2 to TRBJ2-4; 9 nucleotides align to TRBD2. After removal of 0 bases from V and 3 bases from J, the junction contained 15 bases not matched to a gene. Germline lookup yields CDR1 SGHTA and CDR2 FQGNSA. This CDR3 is 20 amino acids long.

The chain is built from TRBV9 and TRBJ2-5; TRBD2 matches 9 bases. Unmatched junction bases numbered 7, after V lost 2 bases and J lost 2 bases. Germline loops: CDR1 SGDLS, CDR2 YYNGEE. There are 16 residues in the CDR3. The CDR3 region is CASSVTSGISQETQYF. Here the CDR3 DNA reads TGTGCCAGCAGCGTGACTAGCGGAATTAGTCAAGAGACCCAGTACTTC.

The chain employs TRBV19 and TRBJ2-1, with D possibly being TRBD1 (6 bases). Trimming pared 6 bases from V and 6 bases from J, leaving 12 bases between. The V gene's germline CDR1 is LNHDA and CDR2 SQIVND (reference sequence). This CDR3 has 13 amino acids. The DNA for the CDR3 is TGTGCCAGTAGGTCCAGGACAGTCAATGAGCAGTTCTTC. This sequence encodes CASRSRTVNEQFF.

The rearrangement uses TRBV7-8 and TRBJ1-4; D is ambiguous. CDR3 length: 14 amino acids. V shed 0 bases and J shed 4 bases, with 6 bases lying between them. Germline loops: CDR1 SGHVS, CDR2 FQNEAQ. CDR3 DNA sequence: TGTGCCAGCAGCTTAGCAGGACTTAATGAAAAACTGTTTTTT. It yields the protein CASSLAGLNEKLFF.

The chain joins TRBV19 to TRBJ1-5; 10 bases match TRBD1. CDR3 length: 18 amino acids. CDR1 is LNHDA and CDR2 is SQIVND in the germline V gene (reference sequence). V dropped 0 bases and J dropped 0; count of bases not matched to a gene: 5. The CDR3 is CASSIDRDRGSSNQPQHF. In nucleotides, the CDR3 is TGTGCCAGTAGTATAGACCGGGACAGGGGTTCTAGCAATCAGCCCCAGCATTTT.

This CDR3 is CASSRRERETQYF. In nucleotides, the CDR3 is TGTGCCAGCAGCCGGCGGGAGAGGGAGACCCAGTACTTC. The chain joins TRBV3-1 (or the pseudogene TRBV3-2) to TRBJ2-5; 7 nucleotides match TRBD2. The J segment lost 5 bases and the V segment lost 4 bases, leaving 4 bases of the junction unmatched. This CDR3 is 13 amino acids long. Germline CDR1 and CDR2: LGHDT and YNNKEL (reference sequence).

This chain connects TRBV7-2 to TRBJ1-6; D is uncertain. Looked up from germline, CDR1 is SGHTA and CDR2 is FQGNSA. The CDR3 sequence is 12 residues long. V dropped 1 base and J dropped 13 bases, with 8 bases sitting between them. The CDR3 is CASSLDLAPLHF. CDR3 nucleotide sequence: TGTGCCAGCAGCTTAGATCTTGCGCCCCTCCACTTT. The full variable domain, rest sourced from reference TRBV7-2 and TRBJ1-6, is GAGVSQSPSNKVTEKGKDVELRCDPISGHTALYWYRQSLGQGLEFLIYFQGNSAPDKSGLPSDRFSAERTGGSVSTLTIQRTQQEDSAVYLCASSLDLAPLHFGNGTRLTVT.

This clone occurred a few times. The chain joins TRBV7-9 to TRBJ2-7; D is unresolved. Germline CDR1 and CDR2: SEHNR and FQNEAQ (reference sequence). V lost 5 bases and J lost 3, with 11 bases in between. The CDR3 is 13 residues long. This CDR3 is CASSATPNYEQYF. In nucleotides, the CDR3 is TGTGCCAGCAGCGCCACCCCTAACTACGAGCAGTACTTC.

J is TRBJ1-1 and V is TRBV29-1; no definite D call. The CDR3 spans 11 residues. V gave up 2 bases and J gave up 1 base, with 2 bases separating them. Germline lookup yields CDR1 SQVTM and CDR2 ANQGSEA. CDR3 coding DNA: TGCAGCGTTGAACAGAACACTGAAGCTTTCTTT. Translating it yields CSVEQNTEAFF.

The gene calls are TRBV6-4 and TRBJ2-1; TRBD2 aligns across 10 bases. The CDR3 is 15 residues long. V lost 0 bases, J lost 4 bases, and 0 bases stayed unmatched. The germline V gene encodes CDR1 MRHNA and CDR2 SNTAGT. The CDR3 sequence is CASSDSSGRYNEQFF. CDR3 nucleotides: TGTGCCAGCAGTGACTCTAGCGGGAGGTACAATGAGCAGTTCTTC.

The table lists this clone with a few counts. The chain links TRBV19 to TRBJ1-2, with D tentatively TRBD1 (6 bases). The CDR3 has 16 amino acids. V lost 3 bases and J lost 3, with 17 bases in between. CDR1 LNHDA and CDR2 SQIVND come from the germline V gene (reference sequence). The CDR3: CASSIRQGKGYYGYTF. CDR3 in DNA: TGTGCCAGTAGTATTCGTCAGGGGAAAGGGTACTATGGCTACACCTTC. Supplemented by reference TRBV19 and TRBJ1-2, the full variable domain reads DGGITQSPKYLFRKEGQNVTLSCEQNLNHDAMYWYRQDPGQGLRLIYYSQIVNDFQKGDIAEGYSVSREKKESFPLTVTSAQKNPTAFYLCASSIRQGKGYYGYTFGSGTRLTVV.

The rearrangement uses TRBV7-6 and TRBJ2-1; TRBD2 matches 10 bases. This CDR3 is built from 14 residues. Germline V gene lookup returns CDR1 SGHVS and CDR2 FNYEAQ. The ends lost 1 base at V and 15 bases at J; junction bases unmatched: 9. CDR3 region: CASSLGLAGGFTFF. The CDR3 DNA sequence: TGTGCCAGCAGCTTAGGACTAGCGGGTGGATTTACGTTCTTC.

This clone has a handful of counts. V gene TRBV5-1 combines with J gene TRBJ1-4, with a tentative D call TRBD1 (5 bases). CDR1 is SGHRS, CDR2 YFSETQ, per germline. The CDR3 has 14 amino acids. Trimming left V 4 bases short and J 8 bases short, with 15 bases between. The CDR3 spells CASSGAGPREKLFF. DNA of the CDR3: TGCGCCAGCAGCGGCGCGGGACCGCGCGAAAAACTGTTTTTT.

This sequence joins TRBV24-1 and TRBJ1-2, with TRBD1 as a possible D gene (6 bases). V was pared by 6 bases and J by 4 bases, with 11 bases between. Germline lookup yields CDR1 KGHDR and CDR2 SFDVKD. The CDR3 has 13 amino acids. CDR3 in DNA: TGTGCCACCAGTACAGGGTTGGGCTATGGCTACACCTTC. Encoded protein: CATSTGLGYGYTF.

The chain employs TRBV11-2 and TRBJ2-7; D is perhaps TRBD2 (5 bases). The CDR3 runs 14 residues. Germline V lookup: CDR1 SGHAT, CDR2 FQNNGV. Trimming removed 1 base at V and 6 bases at J, with 13 bases between. The CDR3 sequence: CASSLVPEGGEQYF. CDR3 DNA sequence: TGTGCCAGCAGCTTAGTCCCGGAAGGAGGCGAGCAGTACTTC.